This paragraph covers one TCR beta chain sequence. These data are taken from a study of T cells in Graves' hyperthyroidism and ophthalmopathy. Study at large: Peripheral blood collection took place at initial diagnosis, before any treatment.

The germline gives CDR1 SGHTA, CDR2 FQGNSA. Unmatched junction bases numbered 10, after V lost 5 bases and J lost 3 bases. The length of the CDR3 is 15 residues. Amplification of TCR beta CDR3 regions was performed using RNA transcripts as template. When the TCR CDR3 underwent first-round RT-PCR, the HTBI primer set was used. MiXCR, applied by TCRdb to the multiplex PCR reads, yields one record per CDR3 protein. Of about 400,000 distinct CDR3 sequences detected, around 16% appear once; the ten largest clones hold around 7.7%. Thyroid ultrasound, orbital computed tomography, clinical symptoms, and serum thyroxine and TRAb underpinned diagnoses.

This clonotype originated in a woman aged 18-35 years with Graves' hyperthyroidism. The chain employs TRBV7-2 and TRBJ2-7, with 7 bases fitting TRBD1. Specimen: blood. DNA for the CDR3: TGTGCCAGCAGCCAATCCGGGACAGAATACTACGAGCAGTACTTC. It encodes CASSQSGTEYYEQYF.